This paragraph covers one T cell receptor beta chain sequence. Its cognate antigen is unknown. The length of the CDR3 is 11 residues. Germline CDR1 is LGHNT and CDR2 is FRNRAP. The V end was cut by 4 bases, the J end by 4 bases, with 4 bases between. The data were obtained in a study of blood T cells in healthy people across ages. The second PCR ran about 6 to 12 cycles with a sample-barcoded 5' primer and J-beta primers. The study obtained at least 3 million CDR3-containing paired-end reads from every sample. Each CDR3 protein gets one entry after TCRdb re-called the 5' RACE reads with MiXCR. The top ten hold about a fifth of the sample, which has about a million distinct CDR3 sequences, about 51% seen once. Study conclusions and caveats: The recorded TCR beta diversity per million T cells decreased in a roughly linear manner with age. It was the long-lived donors that had more naive CD4+ cells and higher diversity than aged donors.

The donors, all healthy, were Caucasians living in Russia, aged about 6 to 95. The clonotype originates from a woman aged 60-75 years in good health. The sequenced material came from blood. V gene TRBV12-5 combines with J gene TRBJ2-5; D call uncertain. The CDR3 loop is CASGCVETQYF. CDR3 coding DNA: TGTGCTAGTGGTTGCGTAGAGACCCAGTACTTC.